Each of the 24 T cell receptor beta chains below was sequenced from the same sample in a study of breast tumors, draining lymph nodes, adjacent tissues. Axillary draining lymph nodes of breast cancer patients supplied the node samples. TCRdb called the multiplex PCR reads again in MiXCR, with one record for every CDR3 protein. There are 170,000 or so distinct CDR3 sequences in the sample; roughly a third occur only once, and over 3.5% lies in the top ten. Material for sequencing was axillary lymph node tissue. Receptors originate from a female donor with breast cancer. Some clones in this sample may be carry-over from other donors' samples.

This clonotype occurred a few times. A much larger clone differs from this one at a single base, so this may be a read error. Here the CDR3 DNA reads TGTGCCAGCAGCGTAGCTCCGGATAACGGGGTGGGCCCGTACTTC. Translated, it gives CASSVAPDNGVGPYF. The chain joins TRBV9 to TRBJ2-5; D possibly corresponds to TRBD2 (5 bases). The germline V gene has CDR1 SGDLS and CDR2 YYNGEE. The CDR3 runs to 15 residues. The V end was cut by 0 bases, the J end by 13 bases, with 22 bases between.

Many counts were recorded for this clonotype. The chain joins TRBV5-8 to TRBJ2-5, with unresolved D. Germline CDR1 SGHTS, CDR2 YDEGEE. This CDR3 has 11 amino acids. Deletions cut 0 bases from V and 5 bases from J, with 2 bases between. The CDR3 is CASSLEETQYF. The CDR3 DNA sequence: TGTGCCAGCAGCTTGGAGGAGACCCAGTACTTC.

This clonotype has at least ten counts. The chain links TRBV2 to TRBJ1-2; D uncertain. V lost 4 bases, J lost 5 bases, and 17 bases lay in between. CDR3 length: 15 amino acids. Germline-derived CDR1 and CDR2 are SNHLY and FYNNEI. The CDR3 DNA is TGTGCCAGCAGTGTATTCAACAGCATCCCGTATGGCTACACCTTC. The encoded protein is CASSVFNSIPYGYTF.

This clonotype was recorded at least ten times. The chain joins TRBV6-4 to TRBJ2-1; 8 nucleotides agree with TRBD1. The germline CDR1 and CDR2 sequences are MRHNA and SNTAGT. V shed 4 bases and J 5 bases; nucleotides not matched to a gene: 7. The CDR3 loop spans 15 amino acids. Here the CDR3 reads CASSVPTGVNNEQFF. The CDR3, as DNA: TGTGCCAGCAGTGTTCCGACAGGGGTTAACAATGAGCAGTTCTTC.

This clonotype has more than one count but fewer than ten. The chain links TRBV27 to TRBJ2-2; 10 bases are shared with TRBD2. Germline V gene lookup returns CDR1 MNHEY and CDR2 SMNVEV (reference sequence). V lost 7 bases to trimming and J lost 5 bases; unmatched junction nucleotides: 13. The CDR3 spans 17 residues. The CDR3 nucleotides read TGTGCCAGCACCTATTGGCGGACTAGCGGTTCTACCGGGGAGCTGTTTTTT. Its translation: CASTYWRTSGSTGELFF.

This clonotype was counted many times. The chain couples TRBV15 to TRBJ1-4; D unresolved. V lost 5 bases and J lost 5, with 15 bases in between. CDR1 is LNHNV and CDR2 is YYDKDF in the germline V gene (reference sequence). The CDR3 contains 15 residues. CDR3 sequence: CATSGEGAENEKLFF. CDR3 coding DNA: TGTGCCACCAGCGGGGAGGGCGCCGAGAATGAAAAACTGTTTTTT.

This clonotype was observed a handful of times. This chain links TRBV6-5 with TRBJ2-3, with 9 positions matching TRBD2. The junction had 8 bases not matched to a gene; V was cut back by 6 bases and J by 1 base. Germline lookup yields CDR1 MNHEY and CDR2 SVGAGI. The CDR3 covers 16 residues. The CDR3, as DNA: TGTGCCAGCAGGCACCTTGGCGGGAGGGGCACAGATACGCAGTATTTT. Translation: CASRHLGGRGTDTQYF.

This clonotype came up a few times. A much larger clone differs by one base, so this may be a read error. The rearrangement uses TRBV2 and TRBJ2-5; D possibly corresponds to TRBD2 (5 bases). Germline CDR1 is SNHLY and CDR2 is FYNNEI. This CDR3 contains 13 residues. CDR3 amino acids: CASLSRRQETQCF. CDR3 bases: TGTGCCAGCCTCTCGAGGAGGCAAGAGACCCAGTGCTTC.

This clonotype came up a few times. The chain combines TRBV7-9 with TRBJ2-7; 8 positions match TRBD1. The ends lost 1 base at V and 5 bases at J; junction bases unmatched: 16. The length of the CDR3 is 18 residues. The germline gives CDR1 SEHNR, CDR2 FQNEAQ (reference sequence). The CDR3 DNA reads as TGTGCCAGCAGCTTAGAGGGGTTGTACCGGGACAGGTCCCACGAGCAGTACTTC. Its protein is CASSLEGLYRDRSHEQYF.

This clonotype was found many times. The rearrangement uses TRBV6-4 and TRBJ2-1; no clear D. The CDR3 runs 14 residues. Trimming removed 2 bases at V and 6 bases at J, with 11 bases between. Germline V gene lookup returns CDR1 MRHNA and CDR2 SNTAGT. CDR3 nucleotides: TGTGCCAGCAGTGACGGGCCTAGTGCCAATGAGCAGTTCTTC. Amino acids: CASSDGPSANEQFF.

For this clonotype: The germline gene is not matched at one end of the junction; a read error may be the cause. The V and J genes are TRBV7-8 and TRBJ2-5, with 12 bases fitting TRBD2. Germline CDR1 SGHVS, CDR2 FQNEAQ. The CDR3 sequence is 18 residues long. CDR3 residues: CASGLRLAGAPTWETQCF. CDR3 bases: TGCGCCAGCGGCCTCCGACTAGCGGGGGCCCCAACATGGGAGACCCAGTGCTTC.

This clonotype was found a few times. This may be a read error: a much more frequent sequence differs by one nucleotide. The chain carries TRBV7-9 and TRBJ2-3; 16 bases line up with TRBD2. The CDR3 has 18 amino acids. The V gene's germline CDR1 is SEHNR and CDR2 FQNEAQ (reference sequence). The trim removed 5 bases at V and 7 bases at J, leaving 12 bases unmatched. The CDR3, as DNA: TGTGCCAGCAGCCCGATTCGGGGACTAGCGGGGGGGGCACATACGCAGTATTTT. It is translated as CASSPIRGLAGGAHTQYF.

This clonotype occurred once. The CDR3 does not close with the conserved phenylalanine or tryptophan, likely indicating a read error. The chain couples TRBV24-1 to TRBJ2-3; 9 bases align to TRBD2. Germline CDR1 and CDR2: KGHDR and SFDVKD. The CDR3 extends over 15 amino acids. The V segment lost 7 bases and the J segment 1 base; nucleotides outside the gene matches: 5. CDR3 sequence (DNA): TGTGCCACCAGATCTAGCGGGGTCGGCACAGATACGCAGTATTCT. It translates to CATRSSGVGTDTQYS.

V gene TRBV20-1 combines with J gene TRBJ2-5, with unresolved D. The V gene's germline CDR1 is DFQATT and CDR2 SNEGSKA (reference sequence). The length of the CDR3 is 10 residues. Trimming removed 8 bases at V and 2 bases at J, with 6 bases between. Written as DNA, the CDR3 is TGCAGTACGGAACAAGAGACCCAGTACTTC. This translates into CSTEQETQYF.

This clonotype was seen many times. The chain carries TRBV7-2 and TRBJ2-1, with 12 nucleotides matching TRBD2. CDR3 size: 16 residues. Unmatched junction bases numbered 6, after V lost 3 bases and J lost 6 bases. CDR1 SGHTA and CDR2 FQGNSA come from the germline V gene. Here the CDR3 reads CASSFSGTSGSNEQFF. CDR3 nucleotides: TGTGCCAGCAGCTTCTCGGGGACTAGCGGGTCCAATGAGCAGTTCTTC.

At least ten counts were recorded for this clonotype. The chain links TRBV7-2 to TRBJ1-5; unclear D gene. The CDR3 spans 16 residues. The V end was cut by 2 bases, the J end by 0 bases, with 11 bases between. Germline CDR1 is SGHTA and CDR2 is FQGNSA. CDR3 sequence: CASSLKPAASNQPQHF. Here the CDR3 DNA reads TGTGCCAGCAGCTTAAAACCCGCAGCTAGCAATCAGCCCCAGCATTTT.

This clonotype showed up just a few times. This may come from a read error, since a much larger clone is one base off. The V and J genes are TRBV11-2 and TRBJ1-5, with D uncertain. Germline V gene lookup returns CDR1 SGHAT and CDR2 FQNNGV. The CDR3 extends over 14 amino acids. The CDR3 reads CASSLPGSTQPQHF. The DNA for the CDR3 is TGTGCCAGCAGCTTACCGGGGAGCACTCAGCCCCAGCATTTT. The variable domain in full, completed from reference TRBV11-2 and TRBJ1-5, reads EAGVAQSPRYKIIEKRQSVAFWCNPISGHATLYWYQQILGQGPKLLIQFQNNGVVDDSQLPKDRFSAERLKGVDSTLKIQPAKLEDSAVYLCASSLPGSTQPQHFGDGTRLSIL.

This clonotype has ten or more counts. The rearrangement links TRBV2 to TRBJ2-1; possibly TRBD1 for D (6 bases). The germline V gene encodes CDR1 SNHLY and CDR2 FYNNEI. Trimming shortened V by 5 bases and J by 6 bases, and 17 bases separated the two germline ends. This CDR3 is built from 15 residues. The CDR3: CASSRTGLTSNEQFF. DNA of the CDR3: TGTGCCAGCAGTAGAACAGGGCTTACGAGCAATGAGCAGTTCTTC.

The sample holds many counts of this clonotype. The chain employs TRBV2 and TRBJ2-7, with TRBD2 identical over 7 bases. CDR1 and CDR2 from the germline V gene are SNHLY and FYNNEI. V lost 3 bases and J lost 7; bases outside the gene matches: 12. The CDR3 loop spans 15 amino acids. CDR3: CASSEVGGPSREQYF. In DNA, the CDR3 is TGTGCCAGCAGTGAGGTGGGAGGGCCCTCGAGGGAGCAGTACTTC.

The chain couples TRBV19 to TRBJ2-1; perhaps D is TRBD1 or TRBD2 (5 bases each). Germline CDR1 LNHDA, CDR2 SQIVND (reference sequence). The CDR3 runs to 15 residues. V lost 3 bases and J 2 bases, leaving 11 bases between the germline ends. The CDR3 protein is CASSILGDPYNEQFF. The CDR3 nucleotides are TGTGCCAGTAGTATCCTAGGGGACCCCTACAATGAGCAGTTCTTC. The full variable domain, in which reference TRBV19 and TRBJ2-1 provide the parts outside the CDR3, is DGGITQSPKYLFRKEGQNVTLSCEQNLNHDAMYWYRQDPGQGLRLIYYSQIVNDFQKGDIAEGYSVSREKKESFPLTVTSAQKNPTAFYLCASSILGDPYNEQFFGPGTRLTVL.

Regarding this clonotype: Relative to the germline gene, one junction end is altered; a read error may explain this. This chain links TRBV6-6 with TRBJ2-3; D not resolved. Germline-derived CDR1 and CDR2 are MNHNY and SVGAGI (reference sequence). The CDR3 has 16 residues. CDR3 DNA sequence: TGCGCAAGCAGCTTGGTATCAACCCAAAGCACATATGCGCAGTATTTT. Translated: CASSLVSTQSTYAQYF.

The CDR3 is CASSYSTGGRKLFF. The CDR3 DNA reads TGTGCCAGCAGTTACTCCACAGGGGGCCGAAAACTGTTTTTT. This chain links TRBV6-6 with TRBJ1-4, with 9 bases aligning to TRBD1. The ends lost 0 bases at V and 10 bases at J; junction bases unmatched: 3. Per germline, CDR1 MNHNY and CDR2 SVGAGI (reference sequence). This CDR3 region has 14 residues.

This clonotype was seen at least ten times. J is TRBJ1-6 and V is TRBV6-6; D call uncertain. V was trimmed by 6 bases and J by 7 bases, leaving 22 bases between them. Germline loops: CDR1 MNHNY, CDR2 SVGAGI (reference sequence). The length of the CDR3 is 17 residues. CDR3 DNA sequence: TGTGCCAGCAGCCAAACCACGGGGTCCTTAAGAAATTCACCCCTCCACTTT. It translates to CASSQTTGSLRNSPLHF.

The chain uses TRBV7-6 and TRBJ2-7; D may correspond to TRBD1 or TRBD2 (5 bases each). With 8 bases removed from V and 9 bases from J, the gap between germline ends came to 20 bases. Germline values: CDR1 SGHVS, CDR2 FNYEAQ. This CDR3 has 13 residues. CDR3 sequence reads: CASSRDGVSRQYF. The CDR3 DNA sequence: TGTGCCAGCTCCCGGGACGGGGTCTCTCGGCAGTACTTC.